This T cell receptor beta chain comes out of a study of blood T cell repertoires in COVID-19. As for the study in general: COVID-19 samples from acute and convalescent phases originated in the United States, Italy and Spain. PBMCs, B-cell-depleted T cells, or T cells were the source of the cDNA or gDNA that made up the material.

This clone was observed a single time. In the study's own analysis: Counts of nucleated cells, estimated from reference gene primer amplification, were obtained. Sequencing was performed with immunoSEQ multiplex PCR; in TCRdb, only in-frame clones are kept and a portion is missing. D and trimming were read from the DNA, whereas the V and J calls and clone size are those reported in that table. The table lists around 240,000 clones, approximately 82% of them singletons. The CDR3 covers 15 residues. V lost 2 bases, J lost 4 bases, and 7 bases stayed unmatched. Germline V gives CDR1 MGHDK, CDR2 SYGVNS. This clonotype was obtained from a woman between 40 and 55 years old who had recovered from COVID-19. The chain links TRBV25-1 to TRBJ2-7, with 8 bases that match TRBD1. The sequenced material came from peripheral blood. The CDR3 is CASSERTGGYYEQYF. CDR3 in DNA: TGTGCCAGCAGTGAAAGAACAGGGGGTTATTACGAGCAGTACTTC.